The next 22 T cell receptor beta chains were all read from a single sample in a study of regulatory T cells in long-lasting Graves disease. Library construction for TCR beta used iRepertoire HTBI primers and Arm-PCR of CDR3 regions. In TCRdb, the multiplex PCR reads were re-called with MiXCR into one record per CDR3 protein. The table includes some 600,000 distinct CDR3 sequences, approximately 16% detected once. Time point described: newly diagnosed GD, antithyroid drugs for less than 3 months. TCR sequences were obtained from RNA taken from PBMCs. A further study also used this sample, focusing on T cells in Graves' hyperthyroidism and ophthalmopathy.

Sample: peripheral blood mononuclear cells (PBMCs), taken at new diagnosis, from a patient treated with antithyroid drugs. The receptors were gathered from a man between 18 and 29 years old with Graves disease.

The chain employs TRBV11-2 and TRBJ2-3; 10 bases fit TRBD1. Trimming cost V 2 bases and J 4 bases; bases outside gene matches: 3. The germline V gene encodes CDR1 SGHAT and CDR2 FQNNGV. This CDR3 has 15 amino acids. The CDR3 DNA reads as TGTGCCAGCAGCTTAAGGGACAGGGGTTCAGATACGCAGTATTTT. Its protein is CASSLRDRGSDTQYF.

This clonotype was seen repeatedly, ten times or more. The chain is built from TRBV2 and TRBJ1-1; weak D call: TRBD1 (5 bases). Trimming took 6 bases from V and 7 from J, leaving 15 bases between them. Germline V lookup: CDR1 SNHLY, CDR2 FYNNEI. The length of the CDR3 is 13 residues. The CDR3 reads CASRSGGLLEAFF. CDR3 sequence (DNA): TGTGCCAGCAGGAGTGGGGGACTTCTTGAAGCTTTCTTT.

The CDR3: CASSQGGDGEKLFF. CDR3 DNA: TGCGCCAGCAGCCAGGGGGGCGACGGGGAAAAACTGTTTTTT. The V gene is TRBV5-1, the J gene TRBJ1-4; TRBD1 matches 7 bases. Per the germline V gene, CDR1 is SGHRS and CDR2 is YFSETQ. The junction had 8 bases not matched to a gene; V was cut back by 4 bases and J by 8 bases. The CDR3 spans 14 residues.

This clonotype was seen many times. This chain uses TRBV30 with TRBJ1-2, with D perhaps matching TRBD1 (5 bases). Trimming pared 0 bases from V and 4 bases from J, leaving 9 bases between. The germline V gene encodes CDR1 GTSNPN and CDR2 SVGIG (reference sequence). There are 13 residues in the CDR3. The CDR3 is CAWSVTGGYGYTF. CDR3 in DNA: TGTGCCTGGAGTGTAACCGGGGGCTATGGCTACACCTTC.

This clonotype has a count of ten or more. The chain carries TRBV29-1 and TRBJ2-3, with 8 positions matching TRBD2. This CDR3 contains 12 residues. With V trimmed by 2 bases and J by 5 bases, 0 bases remained unmatched. Looked up from germline, CDR1 is SQVTM and CDR2 is ANQGSEA. CDR3 sequence: CSVETSGDTQYF. The DNA of the CDR3 is TGCAGCGTTGAAACTAGCGGAGATACGCAGTATTTT.

About this clonotype: A much larger clone differs by one base, so this may be a read error. The chain employs TRBV28 and TRBJ2-5, with TRBD1 matching 9 bases. This CDR3 spans 12 amino acids. Germline assignment: CDR1 MDHEN and CDR2 SYDVKM. The CDR3 region has the DNA TGTGCCAGCAATTTAGAGGGACAGGGAAAGTACTTC. The encoded protein is CASNLEGQGKYF.

This clonotype has a handful of counts. This chain joins TRBV20-1 and TRBJ1-5, with TRBD1 as a possible D gene (6 bases). Trimming took off 5 bases at V and 3 bases at J, with 17 bases between the two ends. The CDR3 contains 15 residues. CDR1 is DFQATT, CDR2 SNEGSKA, per germline (reference sequence). The chain's CDR3 is CSAVLQGNNNQPQHF. CDR3 sequence (DNA): TGCAGTGCTGTATTACAGGGCAATAACAATCAGCCCCAGCATTTT.

V and J are TRBV2 and TRBJ2-7, with TRBD2 identical over 8 bases. CDR1 and CDR2 (germline): SNHLY, FYNNEI. V was clipped by 4 bases and J by 5 bases; unmatched bases: 7. The CDR3 is 14 residues long. The CDR3 loop is CASSVSGSGHEQYF. DNA of the CDR3: TGTGCCAGCAGTGTCAGCGGGAGTGGCCACGAGCAGTACTTC.

This clonotype was detected a few times. This chain links TRBV10-3 with TRBJ2-2, with D possibly matching TRBD2 (5 bases). V was shortened by 3 bases and J by 5 bases, with 10 bases between the two germline ends. The CDR3 spans 14 residues. Per the germline V gene, CDR1 is ENHRY and CDR2 is SYGVKD. The CDR3 region is CAISDQDLTGELFF. DNA of the CDR3: TGTGCCATCAGTGACCAGGACTTGACCGGGGAGCTGTTTTTT.

This sequence joins TRBV6-1 and TRBJ2-3; D remains unclear. V dropped 5 bases and J dropped 2 bases, with 20 bases sitting between them. CDR1 is MNHNS, CDR2 SASEGT, per germline. The length of the CDR3 is 17 residues. CDR3 region: CASSQTPAGGVTDTQYF. The CDR3 nucleotides are TGTGCCAGCAGTCAGACGCCGGCTGGCGGCGTCACAGATACGCAGTATTTT.

In the case of this clonotype: This could be a read error, since a much larger clone is one nucleotide away. Lacking the conserved final phenylalanine or tryptophan, this CDR3 likely reflects a read error. The chain recombines TRBV12-3 or TRBV12-4 with TRBJ1-1, with 8 bases that match TRBD1. V was clipped by 5 bases and J by 5 bases; unmatched bases: 7. The CDR3 has 14 amino acids. This CDR3 reads CASSPQTGETEAFL. Written as DNA, the CDR3 is TGTGCCAGCAGTCCCCAGACAGGGGAAACTGAAGCTTTCCTT.

The CDR3 protein is CASAPDRGTEAFF. The CDR3 bases are TGTGCTAGTGCCCCGGACAGGGGAACTGAAGCTTTCTTT. V usage is TRBV12-5 and J usage is TRBJ1-1; TRBD1 matches at 9 bases. The V gene end was trimmed by 7 bases and the J gene end by 5 bases; junction bases not matched to a gene: 5. CDR1 LGHNT and CDR2 FRNRAP come from the germline V gene. The CDR3 extends over 13 amino acids.

This clonotype was seen at least ten times. This chain uses TRBV12-3 or TRBV12-4 with TRBJ2-1, with 14 nucleotides matching TRBD2. This CDR3 has 14 amino acids. Here the CDR3 reads CALGTSGSRGEQFF. The CDR3 coding sequence is TGTGCACTCGGGACTAGCGGGAGCAGGGGTGAGCAGTTCTTC.

This clonotype appeared many times. The chain carries TRBV5-1 and TRBJ2-1, with a weak D call TRBD2 (5 bases). Germline loops: CDR1 SGHRS, CDR2 YFSETQ. The CDR3 has 15 amino acids. V was trimmed by 0 bases and J by 0 bases, leaving 7 bases between them. Here the CDR3 DNA reads TGCGCCAGCAGCTTGGACGGGAACTCCTACAATGAGCAGTTCTTC. Translating it yields CASSLDGNSYNEQFF.

The chain links TRBV6-5 to TRBJ1-4; TRBD1 agrees at 8 bases. CDR3 length: 15 amino acids. Germline V lookup: CDR1 MNHEY, CDR2 SVGAGI. V shed 2 bases and J 8 bases; nucleotides not matched to a gene: 7. CDR3 DNA sequence: TGTGCCAGCAGTTACCGACAGGGGCGTGGGGAAAAACTGTTTTTT. Translated: CASSYRQGRGEKLFF.

The chain joins TRBV11-2 to TRBJ2-2; 7 bases fit TRBD2. Germline V gene data show CDR1 as SGHAT and CDR2 as FQNNGV. Germline trimming cut 2 bases from V and 5 bases from J; bases unmatched to any gene: 17. The CDR3 runs 19 residues. The CDR3 protein is CASSLIFVLAASITGELFF. The CDR3 region has the DNA TGTGCCAGCAGCTTAATCTTCGTCCTAGCGGCAAGCATTACCGGGGAGCTGTTTTTT.

This clonotype was seen at least ten times. The gene calls are TRBV28 and TRBJ1-2; tentative D call: TRBD1 (6 bases). Trimming pared 6 bases from V and 2 bases from J, leaving 13 bases between. CDR1 is MDHEN, CDR2 SYDVKM, per germline. CDR3 length equals 14 residues. CDR3 in amino acids: CASRLQGTNYGYTF. CDR3 DNA sequence: TGTGCCAGCAGACTACAGGGTACGAACTATGGCTACACCTTC.

This chain joins TRBV30 and TRBJ1-6; D gene ambiguous. The CDR3 totals 13 residues. From germline, CDR1 is GTSNPN and CDR2 SVGIG (reference sequence). V was shortened by 5 bases and J by 9 bases, with 14 bases between the two germline ends. CDR3 nucleotide sequence: TGTGCCTGGGATCCTGGGCCTCCTTCACCCCTCCACTTT. It translates to CAWDPGPPSPLHF.

The V and J genes are TRBV28 and TRBJ1-2; TRBD1 is a possible D gene (5 bases). Deletions cut 2 bases from V and 4 bases from J, with 14 bases between. The CDR3 runs 15 residues. Germline V gene data show CDR1 as MDHEN and CDR2 as SYDVKM. The CDR3 coding sequence is TGTGCCAGCAGTTTAGCGGATCCCGGGACCTATGGCTACACCTTC. It translates to CASSLADPGTYGYTF.

This clonotype was seen ten or more times. V is TRBV28 and J is TRBJ2-1; D assignment may be TRBD1 or TRBD2 (5 bases each). CDR1 and CDR2 from the germline V gene are MDHEN and SYDVKM. This CDR3 region has 16 residues. Trimming stripped 4 bases from V and 2 bases from J, with 15 bases between. The CDR3 DNA follows: TGTGCCAGCAGTTCCGCCGGGACGGCTACCTACAATGAGCAGTTCTTC. It yields the protein CASSSAGTATYNEQFF.

This clonotype was detected ten times or more. The rearrangement uses TRBV3-1 and TRBJ2-1; D uncertain. The germline CDR1 and CDR2 sequences are LGHDT and YNNKEL (reference sequence). V gave up 5 bases and J gave up 8 bases, with 10 bases separating them. This CDR3 spans 12 amino acids. This CDR3 reads CASSSYRYEQFF. CDR3 in DNA: TGTGCCAGCAGCTCTTACCGGTATGAGCAGTTCTTC.

This clonotype has ten or more counts. A read error may produce the germline difference seen at one junction end. The V call is TRBV5-1, the J call TRBJ1-1; D may be TRBD1 (6 bases). This CDR3 is built from 14 residues. Germline V gene sequence: CDR1 SGHRS, CDR2 YFSETQ. The CDR3: CASSLAGGGTEAFF. The CDR3, as DNA: TGTGCCAGCAGCTTAGCGGGAGGGGGCACTGAAGCTTTCTTT.